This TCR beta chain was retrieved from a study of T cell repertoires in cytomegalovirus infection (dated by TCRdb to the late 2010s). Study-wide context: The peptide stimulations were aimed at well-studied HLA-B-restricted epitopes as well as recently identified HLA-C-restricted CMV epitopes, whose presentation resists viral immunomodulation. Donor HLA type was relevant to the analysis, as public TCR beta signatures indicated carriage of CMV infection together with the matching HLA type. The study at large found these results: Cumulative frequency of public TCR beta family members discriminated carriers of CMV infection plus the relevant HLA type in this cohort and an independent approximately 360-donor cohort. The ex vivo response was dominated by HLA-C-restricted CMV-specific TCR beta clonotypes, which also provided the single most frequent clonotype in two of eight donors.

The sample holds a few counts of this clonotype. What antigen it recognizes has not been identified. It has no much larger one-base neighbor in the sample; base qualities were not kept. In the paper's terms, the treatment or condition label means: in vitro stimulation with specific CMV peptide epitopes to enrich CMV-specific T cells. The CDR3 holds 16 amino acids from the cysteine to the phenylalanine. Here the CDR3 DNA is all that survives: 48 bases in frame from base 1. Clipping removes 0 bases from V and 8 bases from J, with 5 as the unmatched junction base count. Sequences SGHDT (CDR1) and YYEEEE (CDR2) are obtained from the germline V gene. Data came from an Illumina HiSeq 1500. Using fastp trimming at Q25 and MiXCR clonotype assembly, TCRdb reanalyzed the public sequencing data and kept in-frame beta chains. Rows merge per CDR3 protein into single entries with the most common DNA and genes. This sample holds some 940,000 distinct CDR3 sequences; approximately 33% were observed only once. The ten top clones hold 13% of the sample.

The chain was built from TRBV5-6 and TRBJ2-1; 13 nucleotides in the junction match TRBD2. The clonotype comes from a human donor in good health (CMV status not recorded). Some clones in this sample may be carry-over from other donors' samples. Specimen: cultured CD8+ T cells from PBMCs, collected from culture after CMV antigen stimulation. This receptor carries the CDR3 CASSLGTSGGADEQFF. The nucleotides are TGTGCCAGCAGCTTGGGAACTAGCGGGGGGGCGGATGAGCAGTTCTTC.